Listed below are T cell receptor beta chains from one sample, sequenced in a study of beta chain features in type 1 diabetes. Repertoires were generated with immunoSEQ multiplex PCR, while TCRdb's copy carries only in-frame clones and drops some. The profile shows hundreds of thousands of clones, 15% to 17% of them singletons. The source material was naive CD4+ T cells from blood. The receptors come from a man between 18 and 35 years old in good health. Both conserved end residues are part of each CDR3. Fields, in order: V gene, J gene, CDR3 length, clone size, D gene, CDR3 DNA, CDR3 protein. A D gene is named only where the DNA matches it firmly. The size field is filled for only some rows; it gives once, few, many or a size class.

TRBV28	TRBJ2-1	15	-	-	TGTGCCAGCAGTCCCCCGGACAACTCCTACAATGAGCAGTTCTTC	CASSPPDNSYNEQFF
TRBV7-8	TRBJ2-4	15	few	-	TGTGCCAGCAGCCCTCAGCAGGGAGCCAAAAACATTCAGTACTTC	CASSPQQGAKNIQYF
TRBV7-2	TRBJ1-2	13	few	-	TGTGCCAGCAGCCCCGACAGGTCCTATGGCTACACCTTC	CASSPDRSYGYTF
TRBV5-6	TRBJ2-6	16	few	-	TGTGCCAGCAGCCACGGACCCGTCTCTGGGGCCAACGTCCTGACTTTC	CASSHGPVSGANVLTF
TRBV5-4	TRBJ2-7	16	-	-	TGTGCCAGCAGCCTTCCGACTCCACTCAGCTCCTACGAGCAGTACTTC	CASSLPTPLSSYEQYF
TRBV28	TRBJ2-3	13	-	-	TGTGCGATCGGACCCCCAGAAACAGATACGCAGTATTTT	CAIGPPETDTQYF
TRBV7-9	TRBJ1-3	14	-	TRBD1	TGTGCCAGCAGCAAGACAGGGTTGGCAAACACCATATATTTT	CASSKTGLANTIYF
TRBV4-2	TRBJ1-5	14	-	-	TGTGCCAGCAGCCAAGCAGGGAGAGGACAGCCCCAGCATTTT	CASSQAGRGQPQHF
TRBV12-5	TRBJ2-5	14	-	TRBD1	TGTGCTAGTGGGACCCCGGACAGGCAAGAGACCCAGTACTTC	CASGTPDRQETQYF
TRBV6-6	TRBJ2-1	16	-	TRBD2	TGTGCCAGCAGACCCCGAGGGACTAGCGGCAACAATGAGCAGTTCTTC	CASRPRGTSGNNEQFF
TRBV20-1	TRBJ2-3	10	few	-	TGCAGTGCGATGACAGATACGCAGTATTTT	CSAMTDTQYF
TRBV9	TRBJ1-4	15	-	TRBD1	TGTGCCAGCAGCGTACAAGACAGGGTCAATGAAAAACTGTTTTTT	CASSVQDRVNEKLFF
TRBV12-5	TRBJ2-7	14	few	TRBD1	TGTGCTAGTGGCAAAGGGGGACAGGGAGCCGAGCAGTACTTC	CASGKGGQGAEQYF
TRBV11-1	TRBJ2-1	15	few	TRBD1	TGTGCCAGCAGCTTAGGACAGGGTAAATACAATGAGCAGTTCTTC	CASSLGQGKYNEQFF
TRBV28	TRBJ2-3	17	-	TRBD2	TGTGCCAGCAGTTTAGGACTAGCGGGGGGTCGCACAGATACGCAGTATTTT	CASSLGLAGGRTDTQYF
TRBV25-1	TRBJ1-5	17	few	-	TGTGCCAGCCCTGAGGGGGGGACACCGAGATGCAATCAGCCCCAGCATTTT	CASPEGGTPRCNQPQHF
TRBV28	TRBJ2-1	13	few	TRBD2	TGTGCCAGCAGTCCCCCAGCCGGGAGGGAGCAGTTCTTC	CASSPPAGREQFF
TRBV10-3	TRBJ2-7	18	-	TRBD2	TGTGCCATCAGTGATCCCCGACTAGCGGGAGGACGGACCTACGAGCAGTACTTC	CAISDPRLAGGRTYEQYF
TRBV10-3	TRBJ2-5	12	-	-	TGTGCCATCAGGGGGGCGCAAGAGACCCAGTACTTC	CAIRGAQETQYF
TRBV20-1	TRBJ2-1	10	-	-	TGCATGCAAGCCCGTGATGAGCAGTTCTTC	CMQARDEQFF
TRBV15	TRBJ2-7	15	-	-	TGTGCCACCAGCAGAGGGACAGAGAGCTCCTACGAGCAGTACTTC	CATSRGTESSYEQYF
TRBV4-3	TRBJ1-1	15	few	TRBD1	TGCGCCAGCAGCCAACCGACAGGGGTCAACACTGAAGCTTTCTTT	CASSQPTGVNTEAFF
TRBV7-2	TRBJ2-5	15	-	-	TGTGCCAGCAGCCAAGCGACTAAACTCCAAGAGACCCAGTACTTC	CASSQATKLQETQYF
TRBV9	TRBJ1-2	14	-	-	TGTGCCAGCAGCGGATACCCAGGGGACTATGGCTACACCTTC	CASSGYPGDYGYTF
TRBV7-2	TRBJ2-7	13	-	-	TGTGCCAGCAGCCCTCGGCCTCTGGACGAGCAGTACTTC	CASSPRPLDEQYF
TRBV15	TRBJ2-3	15	-	-	TGTGCCACCAGCAGAGCATTGAGCCGCACAGATACGCAGTATTTT	CATSRALSRTDTQYF
TRBV7-6	TRBJ2-7	17	few	TRBD1	TGTGCCAGCAGCTACGGACAGGGGAGGTATTCGAGGTACGAGCAGTACTTC	CASSYGQGRYSRYEQYF
TRBV20-1	TRBJ2-7	11	-	-	TGCAGTGCTAGAGCGGGGTCCGGGCAGTACTTC	CSARAGSGQYF
TRBV4-2	TRBJ2-7	17	few	-	TGTGCCAGCAAACGGGAGCAGTCAGGGTCTCTCTCCTACGAGCAGTACTTC	CASKREQSGSLSYEQYF
TRBV28	TRBJ1-1	12	-	-	TGTGCCAGCAGTTTAGGCAGGAGGAAAGCTTTCTTT	CASSLGRRKAFF
TRBV18	TRBJ1-1	13	-	-	TGTGCCAGCTCACCGGATGCAGGGACTGAAGCTTTCTTT	CASSPDAGTEAFF
TRBV7-9	TRBJ2-3	13	-	-	TGTGCCAGCAGCCCGGCTAGCGCAGATACGCAGTATTTT	CASSPASADTQYF
TRBV25-1	TRBJ2-1	15	-	TRBD2	TGTGCCAGCAGTGAAACCTCCCCCCTAGCGGGGGGTCAGTTCTTC	CASSETSPLAGGQFF
TRBV6-1	TRBJ2-1	15	-	TRBD2	TGTGCCAGCAGTGAAGGGACTAGCGGGATTTTTGAGCAGTTCTTC	CASSEGTSGIFEQFF
TRBV7-9	TRBJ2-7	15	few	-	TGTGCCAGCAGCCTTGCGGGACTCCGGTCCTACGAGCAGTACTTC	CASSLAGLRSYEQYF
TRBV9	TRBJ2-2	16	-	TRBD2	TGTGCCAGCACCTTAAGCGGGAGGGGAAACACCGGGGAGCTGTTTTTT	CASTLSGRGNTGELFF
TRBV4-3	TRBJ2-3	16	-	-	TGCGCCAGCAGCCACCAAAGACACAGCACCACAGATACGCAGTATTTT	CASSHQRHSTTDTQYF
TRBV30	TRBJ2-3	15	few	-	TGTGCCTGGAGCTCGGTCGGGGGCTACACAGATACGCAGTATTTT	CAWSSVGGYTDTQYF
TRBV5-4	TRBJ2-5	13	few	TRBD1	TGTGCCAGCAGCTGGGACAGAAAAGAGACCCAGTACTTC	CASSWDRKETQYF
TRBV19	TRBJ1-2	15	few	TRBD1	TGTGCCAGTAGTATAAGCTCACAGGGGGCTCTCGGCTACACCTTC	CASSISSQGALGYTF
TRBV6-1	TRBJ2-7	14	-	TRBD1	TGTGCCGGTTCCTCGGGACAGCCACCATACGAGCAGTACTTC	CAGSSGQPPYEQYF
TRBV4-2	TRBJ2-4	18	-	TRBD2	TGTGCCAGCGATAGGGGCGGTAGCGGGAGTTTAGGCAAAAACATTCAGTACTTC	CASDRGGSGSLGKNIQYF
TRBV5-4	TRBJ2-1	14	-	-	TGTGCCAGCAGGTCGTTCGGGGCTTTCAATGAGCAGTTCTTC	CASRSFGAFNEQFF
TRBV7-2	TRBJ1-1	16	few	TRBD1	TGTGCCAGCAGCTTATTCGCAGGGGGAAGAGGCACTGAAGCTTTCTTT	CASSLFAGGRGTEAFF
TRBV7-2	TRBJ1-5	16	-	TRBD1	TGTGCCAGCAGCTTAGAAGGGACAGGGCCATATCAGCCCCAGCATTTT	CASSLEGTGPYQPQHF
TRBV5-1	TRBJ2-2	15	-	-	TGCGCCAGCAGCTTGGTCCCAGGCCACACCGGGGAGCTGTTTTTT	CASSLVPGHTGELFF
TRBV9	TRBJ1-6	14	-	TRBD1	TGTGCCAGCAGCGCGACAGGGACTAATTCACCCCTCCACTTT	CASSATGTNSPLHF
TRBV5-6	TRBJ1-4	14	-	TRBD1	TGTGCCAGCAGCGCTGACAGGGCGGGGGAAAAACTGTTTTTT	CASSADRAGEKLFF
TRBV7-2	TRBJ1-6	15	few	-	TGTGCCAGCAGCGCCCAGGGGCGGGGTAATTCACCCCTCCACTTT	CASSAQGRGNSPLHF
TRBV9	TRBJ2-5	15	few	-	TGTGCCAGCAGCTTGACAGGTGGGAGGGGAGAGACCCAGTACTTC	CASSLTGGRGETQYF
TRBV19	TRBJ2-3	16	few	TRBD2	TGTGCCAGTAGTAGAGGTGGTAGCGGGAGAGCAGATACGCAGTATTTT	CASSRGGSGRADTQYF
TRBV5-1	TRBJ2-1	19	-	TRBD2	TGCGCCAGCAGCTTGGGGGGCGGGAGGACCCCAGGGAACTACAATGAGCAGTTCTTC	CASSLGGGRTPGNYNEQFF